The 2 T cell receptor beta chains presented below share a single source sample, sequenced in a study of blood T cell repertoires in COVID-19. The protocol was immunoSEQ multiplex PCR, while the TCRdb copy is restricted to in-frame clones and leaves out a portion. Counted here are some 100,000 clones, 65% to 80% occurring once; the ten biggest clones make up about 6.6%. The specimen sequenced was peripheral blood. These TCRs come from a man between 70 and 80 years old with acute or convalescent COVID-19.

The CDR3 sequence is CASSLVWQEDTEAFF. As DNA, the CDR3 is TGTGCCAGCAGCTTGGTTTGGCAAGAGGACACTGAAGCTTTCTTT. V usage is TRBV5-8 and J usage is TRBJ1-1; D ambiguous. The CDR3 runs 15 residues. Looked up from germline, CDR1 is SGHTS and CDR2 is YDEGEE. With 0 bases removed from V and 3 bases from J, the gap between germline ends came to 12 bases.

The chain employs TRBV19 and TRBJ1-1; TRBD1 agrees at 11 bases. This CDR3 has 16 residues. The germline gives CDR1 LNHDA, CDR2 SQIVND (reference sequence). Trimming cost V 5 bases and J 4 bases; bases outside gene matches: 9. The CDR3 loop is CASSPWTGGLITEAFF. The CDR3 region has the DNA TGTGCCAGTAGTCCCTGGACAGGGGGCTTAATCACTGAAGCTTTCTTT. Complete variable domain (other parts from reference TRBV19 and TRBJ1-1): DGGITQSPKYLFRKEGQNVTLSCEQNLNHDAMYWYRQDPGQGLRLIYYSQIVNDFQKGDIAEGYSVSREKKESFPLTVTSAQKNPTAFYLCASSPWTGGLITEAFFGQGTRLTVV.